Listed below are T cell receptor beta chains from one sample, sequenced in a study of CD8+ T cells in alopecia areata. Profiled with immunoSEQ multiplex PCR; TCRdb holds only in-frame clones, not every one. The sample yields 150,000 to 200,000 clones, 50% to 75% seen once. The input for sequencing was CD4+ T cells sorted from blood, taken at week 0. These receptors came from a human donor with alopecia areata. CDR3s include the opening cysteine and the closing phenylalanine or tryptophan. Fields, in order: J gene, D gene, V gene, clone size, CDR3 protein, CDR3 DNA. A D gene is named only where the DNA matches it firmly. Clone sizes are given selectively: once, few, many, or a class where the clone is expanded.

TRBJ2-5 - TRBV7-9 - CASSSSWPVTVGETQYF TGTGCCAGCAGCTCCTCTTGGCCAGTAACTGTCGGGGAGACCCAGTACTTC
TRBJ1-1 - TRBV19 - CASSRTGNTEAFF TGTGCCAGTAGCCGCACAGGGAACACTGAAGCTTTCTTT
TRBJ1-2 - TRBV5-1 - CASSLGDGNYGYTF TGCGCCAGCAGCTTGGGGGACGGAAACTATGGCTACACCTTC
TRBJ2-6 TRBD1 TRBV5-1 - CASSLPGTGIKSSGANVLTF TGCGCCAGCAGCTTACCCGGGACAGGGATTAAAAGCTCTGGGGCCAACGTCCTGACTTTC
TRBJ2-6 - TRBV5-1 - CASSWKDSGNSGANVLTF TGCGCCAGCAGTTGGAAAGATTCAGGGAACTCTGGGGCCAACGTCCTGACTTTC
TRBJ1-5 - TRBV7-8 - CASSARSRGHQPQHF TGTGCCAGCAGCGCGCGTTCGCGGGGGCATCAGCCCCAGCATTTT
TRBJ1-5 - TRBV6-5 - CASSGRRGQPQHF TGTGCCAGCAGTGGACGGAGGGGGCAGCCCCAGCATTTT
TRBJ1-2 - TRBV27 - CASSFTATNYGYTF TGTGCCAGCAGTTTCACGGCCACTAACTATGGCTACACCTTC
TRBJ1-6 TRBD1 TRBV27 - CASSPTGRSPLHF TGTGCCAGCAGTCCGACAGGGAGGTCACCCCTCCACTTT
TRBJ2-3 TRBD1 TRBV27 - CASSYQGADTQYF TGTGCCAGCAGTTATCAGGGGGCAGATACGCAGTATTTT
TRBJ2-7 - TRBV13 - CASSLKSTYEQYF TGTGCCAGCAGCTTAAAAAGTACTTACGAGCAGTACTTC
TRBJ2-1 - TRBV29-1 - CSDRDIYNEQFF TGCAGCGACCGGGACATCTACAATGAGCAGTTCTTC
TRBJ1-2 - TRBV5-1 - CASSISGTDGRGYTF TGCGCCAGCTCCATCTCCGGGACGGACGGACGTGGCTACACCTTC
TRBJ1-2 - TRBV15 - CATSRDRSYGYTF TGTGCCACCAGCAGAGATCGGAGCTATGGCTACACCTTC
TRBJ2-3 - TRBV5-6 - CAGSWGLSDTQYF TGTGCCGGTTCCTGGGGGTTGTCAGATACGCAGTATTTT
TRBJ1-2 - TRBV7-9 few CASSVRDGGYTF TGTGCCAGCAGCGTCCGGGACGGAGGCTACACCTTC
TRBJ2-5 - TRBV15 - CATSRDTPDSQETQYF TGTGCCACCAGCAGAGATACCCCGGACAGTCAAGAGACCCAGTACTTC
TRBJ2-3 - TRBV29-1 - CSVESPSWYTDTQYF TGCAGCGTTGAATCCCCTAGTTGGTACACAGATACGCAGTATTTT
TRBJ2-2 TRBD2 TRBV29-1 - CSVDGGGATGELFF TGCAGCGTTGATGGCGGGGGGGCGACCGGGGAGCTGTTTTTT
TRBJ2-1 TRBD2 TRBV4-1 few CASSQALAGLYNEQFF TGCGCCAGCAGCCAAGCGCTAGCGGGGCTCTACAATGAGCAGTTCTTC
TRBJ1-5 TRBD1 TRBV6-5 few CASSSQTGNQPQHF TGTGCCAGCAGTTCCCAGACAGGGAATCAGCCCCAGCATTTT
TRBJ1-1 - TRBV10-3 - CATSSDIFNTEAFF TGTGCCACTTCTTCGGACATCTTCAACACTGAAGCTTTCTTT
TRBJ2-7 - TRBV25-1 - CASSEGEYEQYF TGTGCCAGCAGCGAAGGGGAATACGAGCAGTACTTC
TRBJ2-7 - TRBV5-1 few CASSPGTSGEQYF TGCGCCAGCAGCCCCGGGACTTCGGGTGAGCAGTACTTC
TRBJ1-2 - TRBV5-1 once CASSLAGRVNYGYTF TGCGCCAGCAGCTTGGCGGGAAGAGTCAACTATGGCTACACCTTC
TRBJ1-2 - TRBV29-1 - CSVGGNTWTAGGYTF TGCAGCGTTGGGGGGAACACTTGGACAGCCGGGGGCTACACCTTC
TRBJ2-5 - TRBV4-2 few CASSQAGGAAGAQYF TGTGCCAGCAGCCAAGCGGGGGGCGCCGCGGGGGCCCAGTACTTC
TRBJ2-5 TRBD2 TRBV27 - CASRPSGGGRQETQYF TGTGCCAGCAGGCCTAGCGGGGGGGGACGCCAAGAGACCCAGTACTTC
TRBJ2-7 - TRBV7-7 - CASSLTGDYEQYF TGTGCTAGCAGCTTGACTGGGGACTACGAGCAGTACTTC
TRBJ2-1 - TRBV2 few CASHRDDFEQFF TGTGCCAGCCACCGGGATGATTTTGAGCAGTTCTTC
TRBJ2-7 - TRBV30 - CAWSSGTYEQYF TGTGCCTGGAGTTCTGGAACTTACGAGCAGTACTTC
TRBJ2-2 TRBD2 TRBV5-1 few CASSLPSGTRNTGELFF TGCGCCAGCAGCTTGCCTAGCGGGACTCGAAACACCGGGGAGCTGTTTTTT
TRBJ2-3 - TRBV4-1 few CASSRSAGGSTDTQYF TGCGCCAGCAGCCGATCCGCGGGCGGCAGCACAGATACGCAGTATTTT
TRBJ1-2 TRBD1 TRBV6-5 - CASSYSRDSGGYTF TGTGCCAGCAGTTACTCGAGGGACAGCGGGGGCTACACCTTC
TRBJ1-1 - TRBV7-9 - CAGQMNTEAFF TGTGCCGGGCAGATGAACACTGAAGCTTTCTTT
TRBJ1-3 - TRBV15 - CATSRVGAPGNTIYF TGTGCCACCAGCAGAGTTGGCGCTCCTGGAAACACCATATATTTT
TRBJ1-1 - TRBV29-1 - CSVRGQMNTEAFF TGCAGCGTCCGAGGACAGATGAACACTGAAGCTTTCTTT
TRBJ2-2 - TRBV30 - CAWSVWSGKNTGELFF TGTGCCTGGAGTGTTTGGTCGGGGAAGAACACCGGGGAGCTGTTTTTT
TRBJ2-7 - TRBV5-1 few CASSVQAGHEQYF TGCGCCAGCAGCGTCCAGGCGGGCCACGAGCAGTACTTC
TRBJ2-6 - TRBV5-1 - CASSLGQGAGANVLTF TGCGCCAGCAGCTTGGGGCAGGGAGCTGGGGCCAACGTCCTGACTTTC
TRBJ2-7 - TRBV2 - CASSPRSGDEQYF TGTGCCAGCAGTCCAAGATCGGGAGACGAGCAGTACTTC
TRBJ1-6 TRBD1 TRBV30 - CAWSGQGASPLHF TGTGCCTGGTCGGGACAGGGGGCTTCACCCCTCCACTTT
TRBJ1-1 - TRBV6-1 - CASSLSSSMNTEAFF TGTGCCAGCAGTCTCTCCTCCTCGATGAACACTGAAGCTTTCTTT
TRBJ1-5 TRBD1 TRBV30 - CAWSGAGGQPQHF TGTGCCTGGAGTGGGGCAGGGGGTCAGCCCCAGCATTTT
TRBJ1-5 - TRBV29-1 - CSVLVRRDQPQHF TGCAGCGTTTTAGTGAGAAGGGATCAGCCCCAGCATTTT
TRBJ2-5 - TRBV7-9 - CASSALPRGASQYF TGTGCCAGCAGTGCCCTCCCCCGGGGGGCGTCCCAGTACTTC
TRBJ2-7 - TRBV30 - CAWSVSLSYEQYF TGTGCCTGGAGTGTAAGTCTATCCTACGAGCAGTACTTC
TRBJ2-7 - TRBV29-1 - CSAFLEQTTSYEQYF TGCAGCGCCTTTTTGGAACAGACTACCTCCTACGAGCAGTACTTC
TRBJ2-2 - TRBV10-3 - CAISELGHNTGELFF TGTGCCATCAGTGAGTTGGGTCACAACACCGGGGAGCTGTTTTTT